The present T cell receptor (beta chain) was sequenced within a study of OX40 agonist ivuxolimab in advanced cancers. As for the study in general: Recorded diagnoses for dose-escalation patients were hepatocellular carcinoma, melanoma, renal cell or head and neck cancer. Treatment received earlier with anti-PD-1, anti-PD-L1 or anti-CTLA-4 agents was allowed, and over 30% had some. Study-wide results and limits: In general, CD8+ T cells held more expanded clones than CD4+ did, on average.

Sequencing was performed with immunoSEQ multiplex PCR; in TCRdb, only in-frame clones are kept and a portion is missing. The repertoire holds about 73,000 clones, with roughly nine tenths as singletons. V was trimmed by 5 bases and J by 5 bases, leaving 12 bases between them. The CDR3 totals 13 residues. CDR1 is SEHNR and CDR2 is FQNEAQ in the germline V gene (reference sequence). Collection of blood occurred at baseline, at cycle 4 day 1, and at cycle 7 day 1. This clone was seen once. Its antigen is still unknown. The chain employs TRBV7-9 and TRBJ2-5; possible D gene TRBD2, 6 bases. Sequencing was performed on CD4+ or CD8+ T cells sorted from blood, taken in a trial of the OX40 agonist ivuxolimab. The source is an adult with an advanced solid tumor such as melanoma, head and neck, liver or kidney cancer. CDR3 loop: CASSDPRGETQYF. The CDR3 DNA is TGTGCCAGCAGCGACCCCCGGGGGGAGACCCAGTACTTC.